The clone carrying this T cell receptor beta chain turned up a few times. Trimming cost V 6 bases and J 6 bases, with 11 bases left between them. The CDR3 runs to 13 residues. This sample was included in a study of T-cell memory formation after mild COVID-19. Constant-segment primers served in 5'RACE that generated TCR alpha and TCR beta cDNA libraries bearing sample barcodes and UMIs. TCRdb fed the 5' RACE reads into MiXCR, producing one record per CDR3 protein. The sample lists under 300,000 distinct CDR3 sequences; approximately 10% were seen once. The sequenced sample was PBMCs or a T cell subset sorted from them (not recorded which). The sequence derives from a man between 18 and 35 years old who had mild COVID-19 (a few samples of this study predate the infection). Cell type and time point are not known. The gene calls are TRBV12-3 or TRBV12-4 and TRBJ2-2; D possibly corresponds to TRBD2 (6 bases). The CDR3 reads CASRPREAGELFF. In DNA, the CDR3 is TGTGCCAGCAGGCCAAGGGAGGCCGGGGAGCTGTTTTTT.